This paragraph covers one T cell receptor beta chain sequence. As yet, its antigen is unknown. This entry belongs to a study of CD8+ T cells in alopecia areata. At the level of the study: Patients in the study were on tofacitinib for 6 to 18 months, then off it for 6 months.

The V gene lost 5 bases and the J gene lost 2 bases, with 13 bases spanning the gap. This CDR3 has 15 amino acids. The germline V gene has CDR1 SEHNR and CDR2 FQNEAQ (reference sequence). Extraction and reverse transcription of RNA yielded cDNA as the sequencing template. Here immunoSEQ multiplex PCR was the method, and the copy in TCRdb shows in-frame clones only, minus some. The sample includes tens of thousands of clones, 29% of them seen just once. General observations from the study: In lesional scalp, particularly from alopecia totalis/universalis, clonality was higher than in normal scalp.

Treatment in this sample: oral pan-JAK inhibitor, 5-10 mg twice daily. Patients with alopecia areata provided lesional scalp punch biopsies as well as peripheral blood. This clonotype was obtained from a human donor with alopecia areata. The source was CD8+ T cells sorted from blood, collected at week 4, from a patient treated with tofacitinib. J is TRBJ2-1 and V is TRBV7-9, with D maybe TRBD2 (5 bases). The DNA of the CDR3 is TGTGCCAGCAGCCCCCCAGCGGCCGCCTACAATGAGCAGTTCTTC. Encoded protein: CASSPPAAAYNEQFF. Filled out from reference TRBV7-9 and TRBJ2-1, the complete variable domain reads DTGVSQNPRHKITKRGQNVTFRCDPISEHNRLYWYRQTLGQGPEFLTYFQNEAQLEKSRLLSDRFSAERPKGSFSTLEIQRTEQGDSAMYLCASSPPAAAYNEQFFGPGTRLTVL.